This T cell receptor beta chain emerged from a study of T cell repertoires in cytomegalovirus infection. The CDR3 has 12 amino acids. Germline values: CDR1 SGHNT, CDR2 YYREEE (reference sequence). Trimming left V 4 bases short and J 6 bases short, with 10 bases between. Concerning this clonotype: As yet, its antigen is unknown.

One entry per CDR3 protein results from TCRdb running MiXCR on the reads. The profile shows around 300,000 distinct CDR3 sequences, roughly a fifth of them singletons. This receptor was taken from a human donor in good health (CMV status not recorded). Some clones in this sample may be carry-over from other donors' samples. The sample in question was cultured PBMCs, obtained from culture after CMV antigen stimulation. The chain carries TRBV5-4 and TRBJ1-1, with D maybe TRBD1 (5 bases). CDR3 protein: CASSTGGAEAFF. In DNA, the CDR3 is TGTGCCAGCAGCACCGGGGGGGCTGAAGCTTTCTTT.